This T cell receptor (beta chain) was obtained from a study of T cells in Graves' hyperthyroidism and ophthalmopathy. Findings and caveats of the study: Most expanded thyroid clonotypes above 0.001 recurred in blood.

With duration under 3 months, ophthalmopathy was active: Clinical Activity Score at least 3, NOSPECS at least 4. This CDR3 is 15 amino acids long. Unmatched junction bases numbered 2, after V lost 1 base and J lost 1 base. The germline V gene has CDR1 LNHNV and CDR2 YYDKDF (reference sequence). RNA transcripts yielded amplified TCR beta CDR3 regions. Using the HTBI primer set, a first-round RT-PCR was run on the TCR CDR3. TCRdb re-analysed the multiplex PCR reads in MiXCR, keeping a single row per CDR3 protein. The data hold 500,000 to 800,000 distinct CDR3 sequences, with about 14% observed a single time. This clonotype was observed at least ten times. The antigen is unknown.

The source is a woman aged 50 to 65 with Graves' ophthalmopathy. Sequenced input: blood. J is TRBJ2-5 and V is TRBV15, with TRBD1 identical over 8 bases. CDR3 sequence (DNA): TGTGCCACCAGCAGAGGACAGGGGAGCCAAGAGACCCAGTACTTC. It specifies CATSRGQGSQETQYF.